This T cell receptor beta chain was captured in a study of radiotherapy plus CTLA-4 blockade in lung cancer. Background on the study: Objective responses were seen in 18% of patients, disease control in about 30%. Study-wide results and caveats: Reported findings show early blood T cell clone dynamics, with interferon-beta, best predicted response. Blood TCR clones of tumor origin expanded after radiotherapy plus ipilimumab.

Germline-derived CDR1 and CDR2 are MDHEN and SYDVKM. With 4 bases clipped from V and 1 base from J, the junction kept 6 bases outside the gene matches. The CDR3 has 16 amino acids. Focal radiation was given together with CTLA-4 blockade (ipilimumab) to patients with chemo-refractory metastatic non-small-cell lung cancer. Some clones are missing from TCRdb's copy, which holds only in-frame ones; the method was immunoSEQ multiplex PCR. The table has 50,000 to 65,000 clones, roughly 79% seen once. Notes on this clone: Its antigen is as yet unknown.

This specimen was peripheral blood, taken from a patient treated with radiotherapy plus ipilimumab. The chain links TRBV28 to TRBJ2-7; the match to TRBD2 covers 11 bases. The TCR was taken from a human donor with non-small cell lung cancer whose response to radiotherapy plus ipilimumab could not be evaluated. The CDR3 protein is CASSSSLAGVSYEQYF. Here the CDR3 DNA reads TGTGCCAGCAGTTCCTCACTAGCGGGGGTTTCCTACGAGCAGTACTTC.